The rows below give T cell receptor beta chains drawn from one sample of a study of T-cell memory formation after mild COVID-19. One entry per CDR3 protein results from TCRdb running MiXCR on the 5' RACE reads. This table holds fewer than 700,000 distinct CDR3 sequences, less than 25% found once. The sample comprised PBMCs or a T cell subset sorted from them (not recorded which). Receptor source: an adult woman who had mild COVID-19 (a few samples of this study predate the infection). Cell type and time point are not known. The CDR3 runs from the conserved cysteine through the conserved F or W. A D gene is named only where the DNA matches it firmly. The listing skips clone size in some rows; elsewhere it reads once, few, many or a size class.

abundance: few; j_gene: TRBJ1-3; v_gene: TRBV6-5; d_gene: -; CDR3aa: CASSRTGHPGNTIYF; CDR3nt: TGTGCCAGCAGTAGAACAGGTCACCCTGGAAACACCATATATTTT
abundance: -; j_gene: TRBJ2-5; v_gene: TRBV6-6; d_gene: TRBD2; CDR3aa: CASRTITSGDQETQYF; CDR3nt: TGTGCCAGCAGGACGATAACTAGCGGGGACCAAGAGACCCAGTACTTC
abundance: -; j_gene: TRBJ2-5; v_gene: TRBV7-7; d_gene: -; CDR3aa: CASSPSRRSKETQYF; CDR3nt: TGTGCTAGCAGCCCCTCCCGCCGTTCAAAAGAGACCCAGTACTTC
abundance: few; j_gene: TRBJ2-5; v_gene: TRBV7-3; d_gene: TRBD2; CDR3aa: CASSSGRQGAGETQYF; CDR3nt: TGTGCCAGCAGCTCTGGTCGGCAGGGAGCGGGGGAGACCCAGTACTTC
abundance: -; j_gene: TRBJ2-7; v_gene: TRBV5-1; d_gene: TRBD1; CDR3aa: CASGGQGAGAYYEQYF; CDR3nt: TGCGCCAGCGGGGGACAGGGGGCGGGTGCCTACTACGAGCAGTACTTC
abundance: -; j_gene: TRBJ2-5; v_gene: TRBV7-2; d_gene: -; CDR3aa: CASSFYPAETQYF; CDR3nt: TGTGCCAGCAGCTTTTACCCTGCAGAGACCCAGTACTTC
abundance: -; j_gene: TRBJ1-5; v_gene: TRBV7-9; d_gene: -; CDR3aa: CASSASGTSNQPQHF; CDR3nt: TGTGCCAGCAGCGCTTCCGGGACAAGCAATCAGCCCCAGCATTTT
abundance: -; j_gene: TRBJ1-2; v_gene: TRBV9; d_gene: -; CDR3aa: CASSGPTGYGYTF; CDR3nt: TGTGCCAGCAGCGGTCCAACTGGCTATGGCTACACCTTC
abundance: few; j_gene: TRBJ2-5; v_gene: TRBV4-2; d_gene: TRBD2; CDR3aa: CASSQGRAGGQETQYF; CDR3nt: TGTGCCAGCAGCCAAGGAAGAGCGGGAGGACAAGAGACCCAGTACTTC
abundance: few; j_gene: TRBJ2-3; v_gene: TRBV7-2; d_gene: -; CDR3aa: CASSPAGVLVTDTQYF; CDR3nt: TGTGCCAGCAGCCCAGCAGGGGTTCTGGTTACAGATACGCAGTATTTT
abundance: -; j_gene: TRBJ1-1; v_gene: TRBV28; d_gene: -; CDR3aa: CASSLKGVLGNTEAFF; CDR3nt: TGTGCCAGCAGTCTTAAGGGCGTACTGGGAAACACTGAAGCTTTCTTT
abundance: few; j_gene: TRBJ2-1; v_gene: TRBV9; d_gene: TRBD2; CDR3aa: CASSVEGLPYNEQFF; CDR3nt: TGTGCCAGCAGCGTAGAGGGACTACCCTACAATGAGCAGTTCTTC
abundance: few; j_gene: TRBJ1-1; v_gene: TRBV29-1; d_gene: -; CDR3aa: CSVQGANTEAFF; CDR3nt: TGCAGCGTCCAGGGTGCGAACACTGAAGCTTTCTTT
abundance: few; j_gene: TRBJ2-7; v_gene: TRBV9; d_gene: -; CDR3aa: CASSVYRVNPLYEQYF; CDR3nt: TGTGCCAGCAGCGTATACAGGGTCAACCCCCTCTACGAGCAGTACTTC
abundance: few; j_gene: TRBJ2-2; v_gene: TRBV5-1; d_gene: -; CDR3aa: CASSLGRSGPTGELFF; CDR3nt: TGCGCCAGCAGCCTGGGAAGGTCAGGTCCCACCGGGGAGCTGTTTTTT
abundance: -; j_gene: TRBJ2-2; v_gene: TRBV5-1; d_gene: -; CDR3aa: CASSLALQGVTGELFF; CDR3nt: TGCGCCAGCAGCTTGGCCTTACAGGGTGTCACCGGGGAGCTGTTTTTT
abundance: -; j_gene: TRBJ2-3; v_gene: TRBV7-8; d_gene: -; CDR3aa: CASSPPGLEGRDTQYF; CDR3nt: TGTGCCAGCAGCCCGCCTGGGCTGGAGGGTAGAGATACGCAGTATTTT
abundance: -; j_gene: TRBJ1-4; v_gene: TRBV5-1; d_gene: -; CDR3aa: CASIAWASGTTNEKLFF; CDR3nt: TGCGCCAGCATCGCCTGGGCCTCCGGGACGACTAATGAAAAACTGTTTTTT
abundance: -; j_gene: TRBJ1-1; v_gene: TRBV21-1; d_gene: -; CDR3aa: CASSKHGGTGMNTEAFF; CDR3nt: TGTGCCAGCAGCAAACATGGAGGGACAGGGATGAACACTGAAGCTTTCTTT
abundance: -; j_gene: TRBJ2-5; v_gene: TRBV7-2; d_gene: -; CDR3aa: CASTAGQETQYF; CDR3nt: TGTGCCAGCACGGCGGGTCAAGAGACCCAGTACTTC